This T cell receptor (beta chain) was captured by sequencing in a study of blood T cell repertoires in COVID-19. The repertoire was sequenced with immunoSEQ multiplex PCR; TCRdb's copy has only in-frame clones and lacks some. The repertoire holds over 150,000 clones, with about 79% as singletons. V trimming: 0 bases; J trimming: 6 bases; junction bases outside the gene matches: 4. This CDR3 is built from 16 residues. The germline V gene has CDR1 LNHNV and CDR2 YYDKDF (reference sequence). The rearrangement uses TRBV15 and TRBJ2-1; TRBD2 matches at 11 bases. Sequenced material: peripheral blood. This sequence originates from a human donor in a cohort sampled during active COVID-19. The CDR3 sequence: CATSRDRLAGGNEQFF. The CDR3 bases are TGTGCCACCAGCAGAGATAGGCTAGCGGGGGGCAATGAGCAGTTCTTC.